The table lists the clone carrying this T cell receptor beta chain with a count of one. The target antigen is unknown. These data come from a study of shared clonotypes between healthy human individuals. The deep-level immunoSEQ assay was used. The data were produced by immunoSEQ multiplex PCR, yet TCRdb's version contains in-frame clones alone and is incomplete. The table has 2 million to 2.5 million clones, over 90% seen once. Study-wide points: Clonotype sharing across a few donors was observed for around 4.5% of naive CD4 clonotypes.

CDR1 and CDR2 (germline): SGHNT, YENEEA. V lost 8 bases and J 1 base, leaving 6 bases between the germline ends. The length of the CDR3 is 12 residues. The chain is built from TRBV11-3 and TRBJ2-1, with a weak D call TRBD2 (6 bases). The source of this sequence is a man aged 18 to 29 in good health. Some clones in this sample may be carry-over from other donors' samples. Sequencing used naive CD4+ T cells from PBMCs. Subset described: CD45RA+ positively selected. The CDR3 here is CASGGSYNEQFF. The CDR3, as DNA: TGTGCCAGCGGGGGGTCCTACAATGAGCAGTTCTTC.